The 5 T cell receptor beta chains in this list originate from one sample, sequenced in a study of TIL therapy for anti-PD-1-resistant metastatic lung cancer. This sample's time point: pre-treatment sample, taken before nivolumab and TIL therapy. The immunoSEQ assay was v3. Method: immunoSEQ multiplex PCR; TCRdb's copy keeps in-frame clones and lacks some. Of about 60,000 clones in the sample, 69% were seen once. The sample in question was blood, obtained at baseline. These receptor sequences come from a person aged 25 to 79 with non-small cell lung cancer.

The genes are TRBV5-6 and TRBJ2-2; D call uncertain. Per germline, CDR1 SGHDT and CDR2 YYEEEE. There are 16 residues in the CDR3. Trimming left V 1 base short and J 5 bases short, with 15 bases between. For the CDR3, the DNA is TGTGCCAGCAGCTTGAGAACTGAGGCTGAGACCGGGGAGCTGTTTTTT. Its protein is CASSLRTEAETGELFF.

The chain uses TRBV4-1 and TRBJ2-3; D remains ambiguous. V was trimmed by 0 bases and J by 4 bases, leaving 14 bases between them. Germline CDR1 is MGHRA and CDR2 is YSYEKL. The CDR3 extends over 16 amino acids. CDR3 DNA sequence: TGCGCCAGCAGCCAAGATTTTAGAACGCCCCCAGATACGCAGTATTTT. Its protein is CASSQDFRTPPDTQYF.

Here the CDR3 reads CASSIVGRGARSGANVLTF. In nucleotides, the CDR3 is TGTGCCAGTAGTATAGTGGGCCGGGGGGCCCGCTCTGGGGCCAACGTCCTGACTTTC. This rearrangement joins TRBV19 to TRBJ2-6; TRBD2 might be the D (7 bases). Germline CDR1 and CDR2: LNHDA and SQIVND (reference sequence). V lost 1 base and J 0 bases, leaving 16 bases between the germline ends. The CDR3 is 19 amino acids. Full variable domain (remainder filled in from reference TRBV19 and TRBJ2-6): DGGITQSPKYLFRKEGQNVTLSCEQNLNHDAMYWYRQDPGQGLRLIYYSQIVNDFQKGDIAEGYSVSREKKESFPLTVTSAQKNPTAFYLCASSIVGRGARSGANVLTFGAGSRLTVL.

This chain's CDR3 is CASSADRERAEAFF. The CDR3 DNA follows: TGTGCCAGCAGCGCGGACAGGGAAAGGGCTGAAGCTTTCTTT. The chain joins TRBV7-9 to TRBJ1-1, with 8 bases lining up with TRBD1. Germline trimming cut 5 bases from V and 6 bases from J; bases unmatched to any gene: 8. The CDR3 extends over 14 amino acids. Germline loops: CDR1 SEHNR, CDR2 FQNEAQ (reference sequence). Full variable domain (missing parts from reference TRBV7-9 and TRBJ1-1): DTGVSQNPRHKITKRGQNVTFRCDPISEHNRLYWYRQTLGQGPEFLTYFQNEAQLEKSRLLSDRFSAERPKGSFSTLEIQRTEQGDSAMYLCASSADRERAEAFFGQGTRLTVV.

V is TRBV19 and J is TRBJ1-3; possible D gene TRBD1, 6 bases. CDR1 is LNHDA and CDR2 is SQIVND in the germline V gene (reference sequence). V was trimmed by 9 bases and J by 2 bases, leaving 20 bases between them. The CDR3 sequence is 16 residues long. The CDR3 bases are TGTGCCAGCCGTATATCCGCAGGGGACCCTGGAAACACCATATATTTT. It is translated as CASRISAGDPGNTIYF.